Listed below are T cell receptor beta chains from one sample, sequenced in a study of blood T cell repertoires in COVID-19. Only in-frame clones appear in the TCRdb table, and some are missing; sequencing was by immunoSEQ multiplex PCR. The data hold 270,000 or so clones, with about 85% observed a single time. The sequenced sample was peripheral blood. These receptors originate from a human donor in a cohort sampled during active COVID-19. Both conserved end residues are part of each CDR3.

>TRBV30|16
CAWSPTGSRPYNEQFF
>TRBV6-6|12
CASSSQGYEQYF
>TRBV5-5|18
CASSSGSLSGSLIYEQYF
>TRBV24-1|14
CATRGAGYTDTQYF
>TRBV19|18
CASSIISPGLIFVNEQFF
>TRBV11-3|15
CASSLGQGSNNEQFF
>TRBV19|13
CASRGQYTGELFF
>TRBV4-3|13
CASSPAGGGTQYF
>TRBV7-2|15
CASSLAVAGNTEAFF
>TRBV3-1/TRBV3-2|13
CASSESTGDIQYF
>TRBV7-2|15
CASSLSYAALYEQYF
>TRBV2|15
CASSGGLATYNEQFF
>TRBV3-1/TRBV3-2|14
CASSRRTVTDTQYF
>TRBV28|13
CATGRTADYGYTF
>TRBV7-8|15
CASSLERPGNTEAFF
>TRBV7-9|16
CASSFTVGKGEYEQFF
>TRBV10-2|15
CASSESRSAFTEAFF
>TRBV6-2/TRBV6-3|15
CASSRLAGAYNEQFF
>TRBV15|18
CATSRGDLEVLGEETQYF
>TRBV10-3|14
CAIKRDRENSPLHF
>TRBV5-8|15
CASSLARLAGGEQFF
>TRBV12-3/TRBV12-4|13
CASSLKEGSALFF
>TRBV11-1|15
CASSLGGGRLITQYF
>TRBV19|15
CASSTLNFMNTEAFF
>TRBV6-5|16
CASSSSGTGNRNTIYF
>TRBV5-1|14
CASSSFPGDQPQHF
>TRBV4-1|15
CASSTGGAIIETQYF
>TRBV7-9|14
CASSLQALENTIYF
>TRBV21-1|16
CASSPRGTGSAYEQYF
>TRBV3-1/TRBV3-2|19
CASSQVFPGTLSGRETQYF
>TRBV12-3/TRBV12-4|12
CASRSGLDEQYF
>TRBV5-1|16
CASSFNGGATNEKLFF
>TRBV5-1|13
CASSLTQGSEAFF
>TRBV2|16
CASSGGLAGGTDTQYF
>TRBV2|14
CASRDEGVGSPLHF
>TRBV20-1|11
CSAPLFGEQFF
>TRBV24-1|12
CATSGGSYEQYF
>TRBV6-5|14
CASRRTSGHNEQFF
>TRBV19|12
CASSPKGGEQYF
>TRBV5-5|15
CASSSEGGQVEKLFF
>TRBV28|15
CASSYLQGSVSGYTF
>TRBV6-5|13
CASTVPGRNEAFF
>TRBV27|13
CASSLSERYGYTF